This TCR beta chain was identified during a study of T-cell reconstitution after alpha-beta-depleted transplantation in children. Unique molecular identifiers were built into the TCRbeta library. TCRdb itself ran the PCR reads through MiXCR, one entry per CDR3 protein. Of about 980,000 distinct CDR3 sequences listed, roughly 29% were seen once; the top ten hold 28%. V was pared by 4 bases and J by 6 bases, with 2 bases of the junction left unmatched. The CDR3 covers 13 residues. Germline V gene lookup returns CDR1 KGHSH and CDR2 LQKENI. Study results and limitations: The high TCRbeta diversity at day 60 in some patients came from surviving recipient T cells and thymic progenitors. Two months or so post-transplant, alpha-beta T cells reportedly derived from several hundred expanded graft clones. After one year, T-cell counts and TCRbeta diversity mostly came from new T cells.

About this clonotype itself: Its antigen is still unknown.

Here the sequenced sample was PBMCs, mostly from graft donor cells, taken 360 days after TCRalphabeta/CD19-depleted stem cell transplant. The sequence was collected from a boy in the first two years of life who had a stem cell transplant for SCID, so the T cells may come from the graft donor. The chain has TRBV18 and TRBJ1-5; 8 nucleotides agree with TRBD1. The CDR3 sequence is CASSQTGVQPQHF. The CDR3 DNA is TGTGCCAGCTCACAGACAGGGGTTCAGCCCCAGCATTTT.